This entry features one T cell receptor beta chain sequence. This clone was seen more than once but under ten times. Its specific antigen is unknown. Base qualities are not at hand, and no much larger clone is one base apart. The immunoSEQ Assay, a bias-controlled multiplex PCR, was used to amplify TCRbeta CDR3 regions from genomic DNA. Under the source paper's analysis protocol: The number of nucleated cells in each sample was estimated by amplification of reference gene primers within the assay. Sequence reads were collapsed and filtered to measure the absolute abundance of every unique TCRbeta CDR3 rearrangement. For each sample, productive Simpson clonality was calculated as the square root of Simpson's diversity index across productive rearrangements. Not all clones reach the TCRdb copy of this immuneACCESS table, which keeps in-frame sequences only. Checked studies attribute under half of the gap to unresolved V genes and leave the rest unexplained. That table is the source of V, J and clone size, and D and trimming were worked out from the DNA. In all, the sample holds about 81,000 clones, and roughly 88% of those were seen once. In total, the top ten clones hold roughly 5% of the sample.

Whole blood was collected in K2EDTA tubes by collaborating institutions according to the institutions' own protocols. For TCRbeta analysis, collaborators shipped samples as frozen whole blood, isolated PBMCs, or DNA extracted from either of those sample types. The germline V gene provides CDR1 SNHLY and CDR2 FYNNEI. Measured from the cysteine to the phenylalanine, the CDR3 is 13 residues long. Only the CDR3 region is kept as DNA, spanning 39 bases read in frame from base 1. V has 6 bases trimmed and J has 4 bases trimmed; junction bases matching no gene number 2. The data originate from a study of blood T cell repertoires in COVID-19 (dated by TCRdb to 2020 to 2022). A note on the overall study: The collaborator samples originated in the United States, Italy and Spain and spanned the acute and convalescent phases of COVID-19. The prospective study material was composed of cDNA or gDNA derived from T cells, B-cell-depleted T cells, or PBMCs. Deeply sampled blood TCRbeta repertoires from subjects exposed to, actively infected with, or recovered from COVID-19 were included in the dataset. The repertoires were released in a freely available public database intended as a resource for research on the immune response to SARS-CoV-2. Samples were obtained from the ongoing ImmuneRACE study (first 160 participants) and from 1,254 subjects provided by 6 global collaborators. The sample metadata nearly always contained a de-identified subject ID, COVID-19 status, age in years and sex. Where HLA class I and class II types were available, the types were taken from metadata supplied by the sample provider, not from assay-based typing.

The paper as a whole reports these results and caveats: Clinical and demographic metadata were provided uncurated, with the amount varying by source and participant.

The source of this sequence is a woman aged 80 or over with acute or convalescent COVID-19. Material for sequencing was peripheral blood. Rearrangement joined TRBV2 to TRBJ1-1, with 10 junctional bases fitting TRBD1. CDR3 region: CASSRQGATEAFF. The DNA sequence is given as TGTGCCAGCAGCAGACAGGGGGCCACTGAAGCTTTCTTT.